The 10 T cell receptor beta chains presented below share a single source sample, sequenced in a study of blood T cells in healthy people across ages. The second PCR ran roughly 7 to 12 cycles with a sample-barcoded 5' primer and J-beta primers. TCRdb itself ran the 5' RACE reads through MiXCR, one entry per CDR3 protein. The table shows approximately 350,000 distinct CDR3 sequences, with more than 45% occurring only once. The sequenced sample was blood. The receptors here all came from a man aged 55 to 70 in good health.

The chain links TRBV14 to TRBJ2-5, with D hard to call. V lost 5 bases and J lost 6, with 10 bases in between. The CDR3 runs to 12 residues. In germline, CDR1 is SGHDN, CDR2 FVKESK. This chain's CDR3 is CASSGNSQTQYF. The CDR3 coding sequence is TGTGCCAGCAGCGGGAACAGTCAGACCCAGTACTTC.

This clonotype has more than one count but fewer than ten. V and J are TRBV3-1 and TRBJ2-1; TRBD2 aligns across 11 bases. Germline V gene sequence: CDR1 LGHDT, CDR2 YNNKEL (reference sequence). The CDR3 has 14 amino acids. Losses at the gene ends were 7 bases for V and 5 bases for J; bases not matched to a gene: 4. CDR3 loop: CASKYSGGDNEQFF. CDR3 DNA sequence: TGTGCCAGCAAATATAGCGGGGGGGACAATGAGCAGTTCTTC.

This clonotype showed up just a few times. This rearrangement joins TRBV24-1 to TRBJ2-4, with D possibly TRBD1 on 5 matching bases. The DNA end lines up better with TRBJ2-7; the J call may be wrong. The CDR3 is 14 residues long. The germline CDR1 and CDR2 sequences are KGHDR and SFDVKD. CDR3 coding DNA: TGTGCCACCAGTGACCCCGGACAAAGCTACGAGCAGTACTTC. Translation: CATSDPGQSYEQYF.

The gene calls are TRBV3-1 and TRBJ2-1; D is perhaps TRBD2 (7 bases). With 2 bases removed from V and 5 bases from J, the gap between germline ends came to 16 bases. Germline CDR1 and CDR2: LGHDT and YNNKEL (reference sequence). The CDR3 is 16 amino acids. The CDR3 region is CASSQWGGNPHNEQFF. CDR3 DNA sequence: TGTGCCAGCAGCCAATGGGGGGGCAATCCCCACAATGAGCAGTTCTTC.

This chain links TRBV29-1 with TRBJ2-5; the match to TRBD2 covers 8 bases. The CDR3 totals 14 residues. Germline values: CDR1 SQVTM, CDR2 ANQGSEA. J was trimmed by 2 bases and V by 3 bases; bases with no gene match: 5. The CDR3 protein is CSVEGAGAQETQYF. DNA of the CDR3: TGCAGCGTTGAGGGAGCGGGGGCACAAGAGACCCAGTACTTC.

The gene calls are TRBV5-1 and TRBJ1-1; 8 bases are shared with TRBD1. Germline values: CDR1 SGHRS, CDR2 YFSETQ. The CDR3 is made up of 15 amino acids. V lost 0 bases to trimming and J lost 1 base; unmatched junction nucleotides: 2. The DNA for the CDR3 is TGCGCCAGCAGCTTGGTTACAGGGGGGAACACTGAAGCTTTCTTT. Translated, it gives CASSLVTGGNTEAFF.

V gene TRBV5-6 combines with J gene TRBJ2-7; no clear D gene. Germline-derived CDR1 and CDR2 are SGHDT and YYEEEE. This CDR3 comprises 15 residues. V dropped 5 bases and J dropped 6 bases, with 21 bases sitting between them. CDR3 bases: TGTGCCAGCAGTGAATTTTTGACACTCCCAAGCGAGCAGTACTTC. Protein: CASSEFLTLPSEQYF.

The gene calls are TRBV7-3 and TRBJ1-2; 7 bases match TRBD1. This CDR3 has 18 amino acids. Germline assignment: CDR1 SGHTA and CDR2 FQGTGA. With 0 bases clipped from V and 2 bases from J, the junction kept 12 bases outside the gene matches. The CDR3 DNA is TGTGCCAGCAGCTTAACAGCGGCAGGGGGGGGACTAAACTATGGCTACACCTTC. Translated, it gives CASSLTAAGGGLNYGYTF. Variable domain in full (rest from reference TRBV7-3 and TRBJ1-2): GAGVSQTPSNKVTEKGKYVELRCDPISGHTALYWYRQSLGQGPEFLIYFQGTGAADDSGLPNDRFFAVRPEGSVSTLKIQRTERGDSAVYLCASSLTAAGGGLNYGYTFGSGTRLTVV.

The V call is TRBV11-2, the J call TRBJ2-3; D ambiguous. This CDR3 comprises 16 residues. Per germline, CDR1 SGHAT and CDR2 FQNNGV. V lost 1 base to trimming and J lost 3 bases, with 14 bases between them. The CDR3 DNA reads TGTGCCAGCAGCTTAGGGGCCCTCGGATCGACAGATACGCAGTATTTT. As protein: CASSLGALGSTDTQYF.

The V gene is TRBV19, the J gene TRBJ2-1; D remains ambiguous. V gave up 4 bases and J gave up 9 bases, with 10 bases separating them. This CDR3 comprises 12 residues. Germline V gives CDR1 LNHDA, CDR2 SQIVND (reference sequence). DNA for the CDR3: TGTGCCAGTAGTAGGTCCTGGGGTGAGCAGTTCTTC. Its translation is CASSRSWGEQFF.